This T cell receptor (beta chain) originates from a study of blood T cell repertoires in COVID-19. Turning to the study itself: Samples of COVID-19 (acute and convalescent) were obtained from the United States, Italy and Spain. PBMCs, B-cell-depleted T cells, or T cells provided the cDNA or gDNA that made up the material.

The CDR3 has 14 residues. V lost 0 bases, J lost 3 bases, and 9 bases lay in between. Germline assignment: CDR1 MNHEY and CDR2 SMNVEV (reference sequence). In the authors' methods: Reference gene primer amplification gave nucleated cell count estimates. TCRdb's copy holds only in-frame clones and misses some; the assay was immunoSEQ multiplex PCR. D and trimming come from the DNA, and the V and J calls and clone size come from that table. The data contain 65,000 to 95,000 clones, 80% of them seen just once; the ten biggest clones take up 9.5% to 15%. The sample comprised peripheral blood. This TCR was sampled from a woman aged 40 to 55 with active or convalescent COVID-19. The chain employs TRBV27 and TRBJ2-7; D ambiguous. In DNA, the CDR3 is TGTGCCAGCAGTTTATCGATAATTAGCTACGAGCAGTACTTC. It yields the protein CASSLSIISYEQYF.